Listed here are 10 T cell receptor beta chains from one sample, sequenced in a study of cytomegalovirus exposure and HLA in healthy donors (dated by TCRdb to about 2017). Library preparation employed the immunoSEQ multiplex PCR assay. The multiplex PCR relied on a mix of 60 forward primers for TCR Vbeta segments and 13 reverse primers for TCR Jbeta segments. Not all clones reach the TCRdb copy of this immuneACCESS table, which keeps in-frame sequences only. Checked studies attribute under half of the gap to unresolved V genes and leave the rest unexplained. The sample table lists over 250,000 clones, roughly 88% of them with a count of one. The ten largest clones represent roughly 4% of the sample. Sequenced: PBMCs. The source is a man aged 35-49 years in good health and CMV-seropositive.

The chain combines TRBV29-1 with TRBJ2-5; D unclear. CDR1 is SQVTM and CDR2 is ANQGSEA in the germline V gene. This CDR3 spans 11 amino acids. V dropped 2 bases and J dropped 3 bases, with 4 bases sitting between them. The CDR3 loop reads CSVETEETQYF. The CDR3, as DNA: TGCAGCGTTGAAACGGAAGAGACCCAGTACTTC.

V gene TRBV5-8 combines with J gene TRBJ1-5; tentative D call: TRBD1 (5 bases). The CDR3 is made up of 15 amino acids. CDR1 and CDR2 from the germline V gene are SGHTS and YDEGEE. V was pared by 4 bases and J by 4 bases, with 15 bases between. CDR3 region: CASSTGLQENQPQHF. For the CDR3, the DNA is TGTGCCAGCAGCACTGGTCTACAGGAGAATCAGCCCCAGCATTTT.

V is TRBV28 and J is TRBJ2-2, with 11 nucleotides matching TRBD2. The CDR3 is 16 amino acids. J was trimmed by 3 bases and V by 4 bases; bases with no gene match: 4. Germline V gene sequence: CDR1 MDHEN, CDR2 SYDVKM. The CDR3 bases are TGTGCCAGCAGTTGGACTAGCGGGTACGACACCGGGGAGCTGTTTTTT. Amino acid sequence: CASSWTSGYDTGELFF.

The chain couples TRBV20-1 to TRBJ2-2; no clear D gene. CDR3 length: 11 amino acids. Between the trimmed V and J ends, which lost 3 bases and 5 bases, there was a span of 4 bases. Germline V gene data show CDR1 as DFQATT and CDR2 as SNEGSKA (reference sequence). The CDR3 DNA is TGCAGTGCTAGCTTGACCGGGGAGCTGTTTTTT. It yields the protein CSASLTGELFF.

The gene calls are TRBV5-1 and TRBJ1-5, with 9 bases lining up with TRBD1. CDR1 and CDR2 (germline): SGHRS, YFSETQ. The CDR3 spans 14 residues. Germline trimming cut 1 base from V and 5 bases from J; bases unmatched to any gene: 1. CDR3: CASSLTGGYQPQHF. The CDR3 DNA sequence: TGCGCCAGCAGCTTGACAGGGGGCTATCAGCCCCAGCATTTT.

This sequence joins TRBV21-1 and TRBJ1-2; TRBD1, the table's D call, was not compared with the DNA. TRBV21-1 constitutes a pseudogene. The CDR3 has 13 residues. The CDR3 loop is CASSKGSRYGYTF. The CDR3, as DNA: TGTGCCAGCAGCAAGGGCAGCCGCTATGGCTACACCTTC.

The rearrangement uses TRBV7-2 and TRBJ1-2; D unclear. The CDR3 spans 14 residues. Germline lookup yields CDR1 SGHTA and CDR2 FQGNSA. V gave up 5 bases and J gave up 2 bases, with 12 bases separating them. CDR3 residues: CASSANRGNYGYTF. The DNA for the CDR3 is TGTGCCAGCAGCGCAAACCGGGGAAACTATGGCTACACCTTC.

For the CDR3, the DNA is TGTGCCAGCAGCCAGACAGGGGATAACACTGAAGCTTTCTTT. It specifies CASSQTGDNTEAFF. This chain links TRBV4-2 with TRBJ1-1, with 8 bases fitting TRBD1. The CDR3 extends over 14 amino acids. The trim removed 3 bases at V and 2 bases at J, leaving 2 bases unmatched. The germline CDR1 and CDR2 sequences are LGHNA and YNFKEQ.

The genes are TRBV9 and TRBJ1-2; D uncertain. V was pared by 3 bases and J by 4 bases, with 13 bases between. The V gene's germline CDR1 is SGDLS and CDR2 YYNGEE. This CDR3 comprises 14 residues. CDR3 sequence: CASSGLGGLYGYTF. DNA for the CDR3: TGTGCCAGCAGCGGTCTGGGAGGGCTCTATGGCTACACCTTC.

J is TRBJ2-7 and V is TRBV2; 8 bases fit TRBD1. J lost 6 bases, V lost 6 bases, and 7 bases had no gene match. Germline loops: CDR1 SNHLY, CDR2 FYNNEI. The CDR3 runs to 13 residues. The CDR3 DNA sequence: TGTGCCAGCAGGGACAGGGTGGTCGGCGAGCAGTACTTC. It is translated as CASRDRVVGEQYF.